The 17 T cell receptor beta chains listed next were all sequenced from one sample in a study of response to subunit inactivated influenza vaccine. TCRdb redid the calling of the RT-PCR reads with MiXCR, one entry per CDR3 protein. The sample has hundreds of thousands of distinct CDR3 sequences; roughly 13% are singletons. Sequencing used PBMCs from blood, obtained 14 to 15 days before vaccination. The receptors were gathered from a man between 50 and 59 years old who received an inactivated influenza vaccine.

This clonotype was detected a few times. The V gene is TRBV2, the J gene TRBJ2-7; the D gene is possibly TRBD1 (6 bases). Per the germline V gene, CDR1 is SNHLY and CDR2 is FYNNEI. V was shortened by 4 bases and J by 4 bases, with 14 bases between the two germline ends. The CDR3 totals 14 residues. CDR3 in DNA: TGTGCCAGCAGTGGTGGGGGCGCCAGGTACGAGCAGTACTTC. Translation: CASSGGGARYEQYF.

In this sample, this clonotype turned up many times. In nucleotides, the CDR3 is TGTGCCAGCAGTCCTCGGGGACAGGGAGGGGTGCAGCAGTTCTTC. Translating it yields CASSPRGQGGVQQFF. The chain is built from TRBV12-3 or TRBV12-4 and TRBJ2-1; 9 nucleotides line up with TRBD1. CDR3 length equals 15 residues. With 5 bases clipped from V and 11 bases from J, the junction kept 13 bases outside the gene matches.

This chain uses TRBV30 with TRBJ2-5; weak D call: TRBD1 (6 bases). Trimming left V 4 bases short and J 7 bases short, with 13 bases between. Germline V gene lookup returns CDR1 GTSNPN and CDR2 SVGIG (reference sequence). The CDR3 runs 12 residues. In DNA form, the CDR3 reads TGTGCCTGGACTACGAAGACAGGGACCCAGTACTTC. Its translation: CAWTTKTGTQYF.

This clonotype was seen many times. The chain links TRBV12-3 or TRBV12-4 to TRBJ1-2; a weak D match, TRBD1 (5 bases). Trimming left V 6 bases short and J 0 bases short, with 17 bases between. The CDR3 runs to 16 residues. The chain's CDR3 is CASSMRRGWANYGYTF. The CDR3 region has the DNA TGTGCCAGCAGCATGCGGAGGGGTTGGGCTAACTATGGCTACACCTTC.

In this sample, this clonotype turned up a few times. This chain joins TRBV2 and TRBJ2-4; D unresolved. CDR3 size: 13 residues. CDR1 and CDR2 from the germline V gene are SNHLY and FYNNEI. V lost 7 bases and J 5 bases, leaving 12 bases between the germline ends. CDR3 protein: CASIGRWENIQYF. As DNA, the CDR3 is TGTGCCAGCATTGGCCGGTGGGAAAACATTCAGTACTTC.

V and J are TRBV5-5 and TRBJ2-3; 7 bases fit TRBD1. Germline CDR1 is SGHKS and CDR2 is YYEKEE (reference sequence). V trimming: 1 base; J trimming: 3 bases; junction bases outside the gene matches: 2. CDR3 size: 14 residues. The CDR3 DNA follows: TGTGCCAGCAGCTTGAGGGGGCAAACAGATACGCAGTATTTT. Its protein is CASSLRGQTDTQYF.

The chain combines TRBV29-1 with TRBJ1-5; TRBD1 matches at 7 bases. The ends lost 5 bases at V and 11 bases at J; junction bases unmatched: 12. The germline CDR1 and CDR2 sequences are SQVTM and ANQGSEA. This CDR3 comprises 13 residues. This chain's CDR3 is CSVSSAGGQSQHF. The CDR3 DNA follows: TGCAGCGTTTCTTCAGCCGGGGGACAGTCCCAGCATTTT. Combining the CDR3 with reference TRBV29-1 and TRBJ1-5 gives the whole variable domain SAVISQKPSRDICQRGTSLTIQCQVDSQVTMMFWYRQQPGQSLTLIATANQGSEATYESGFVIDKFPISRPNLTFSTLTVSNMSPEDSSIYLCSVSSAGGQSQHFGDGTRLSIL.

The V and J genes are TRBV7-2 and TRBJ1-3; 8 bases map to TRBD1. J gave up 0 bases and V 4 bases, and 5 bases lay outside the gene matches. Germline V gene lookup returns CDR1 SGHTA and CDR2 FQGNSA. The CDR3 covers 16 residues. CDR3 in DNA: TGTGCCAGCAGCTCCAGTCAGGGGGCCTCTGGAAACACCATATATTTT. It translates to CASSSSQGASGNTIYF.

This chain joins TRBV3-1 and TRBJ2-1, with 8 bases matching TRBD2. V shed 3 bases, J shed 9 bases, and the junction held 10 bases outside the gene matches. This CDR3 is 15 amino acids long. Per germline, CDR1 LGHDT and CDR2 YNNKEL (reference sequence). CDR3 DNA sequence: TGTGCCAGCAGCCACACCGGGACTAGTCGAGTTGAGCAGTTCTTC. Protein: CASSHTGTSRVEQFF.

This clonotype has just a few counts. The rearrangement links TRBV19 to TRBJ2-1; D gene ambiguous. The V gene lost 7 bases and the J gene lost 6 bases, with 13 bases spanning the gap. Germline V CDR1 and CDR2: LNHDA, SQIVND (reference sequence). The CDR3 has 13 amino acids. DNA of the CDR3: TGTGCCAGTACCCCTCCGGGCCGCAATGAGCAGTTCTTC. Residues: CASTPPGRNEQFF.

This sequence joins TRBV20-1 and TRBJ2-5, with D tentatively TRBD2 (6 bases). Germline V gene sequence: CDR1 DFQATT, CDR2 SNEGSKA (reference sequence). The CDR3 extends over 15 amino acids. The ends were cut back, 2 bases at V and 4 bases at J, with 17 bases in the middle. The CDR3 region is CSARQFGRVGETQYF. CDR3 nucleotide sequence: TGCAGTGCTAGACAATTCGGGAGAGTGGGAGAGACCCAGTACTTC.

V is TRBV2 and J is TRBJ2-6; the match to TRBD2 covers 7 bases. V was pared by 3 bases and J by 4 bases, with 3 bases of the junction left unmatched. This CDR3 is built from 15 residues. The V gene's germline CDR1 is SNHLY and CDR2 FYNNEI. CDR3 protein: CASSEGGWGANVLTF. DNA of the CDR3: TGTGCCAGCAGTGAGGGAGGGTGGGGGGCCAACGTCCTGACTTTC.

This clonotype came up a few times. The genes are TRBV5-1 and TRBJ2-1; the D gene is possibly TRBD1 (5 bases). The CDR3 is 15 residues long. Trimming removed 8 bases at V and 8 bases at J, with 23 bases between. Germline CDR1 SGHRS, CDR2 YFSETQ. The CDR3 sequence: CASSPNRRLQDEQFF. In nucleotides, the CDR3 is TGCGCCAGTTCTCCTAACAGGCGACTCCAAGATGAGCAGTTCTTC.

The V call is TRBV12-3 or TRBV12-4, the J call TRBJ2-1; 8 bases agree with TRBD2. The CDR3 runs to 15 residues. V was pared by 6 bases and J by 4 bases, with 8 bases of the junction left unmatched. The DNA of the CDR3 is TGTGCCAGCAGCCAACTAGCGGCATTGTACAATGAGCAGTTCTTC. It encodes CASSQLAALYNEQFF.

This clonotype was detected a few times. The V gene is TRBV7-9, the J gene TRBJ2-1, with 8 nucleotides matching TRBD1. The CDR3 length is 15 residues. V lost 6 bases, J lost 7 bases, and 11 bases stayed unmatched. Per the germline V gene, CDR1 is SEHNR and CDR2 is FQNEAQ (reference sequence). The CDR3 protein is CASRTQRQGRNEQFF. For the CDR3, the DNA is TGTGCCAGCAGGACCCAACGACAGGGGAGGAATGAGCAGTTCTTC.

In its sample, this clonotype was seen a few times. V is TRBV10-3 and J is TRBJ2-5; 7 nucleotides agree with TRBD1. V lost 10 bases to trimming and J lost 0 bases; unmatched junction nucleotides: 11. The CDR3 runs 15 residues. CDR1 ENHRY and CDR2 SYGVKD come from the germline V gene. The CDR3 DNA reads TGTGCCACTTCCGGGACAGACAAGTACCAAGAGACCCAGTACTTC. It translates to CATSGTDKYQETQYF.

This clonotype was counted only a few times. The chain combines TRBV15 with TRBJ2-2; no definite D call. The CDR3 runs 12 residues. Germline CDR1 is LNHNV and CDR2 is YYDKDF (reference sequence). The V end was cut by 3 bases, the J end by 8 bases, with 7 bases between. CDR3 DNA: TGTGCCACCAGCAGCGAAATAGGGGAGCTGTTTTTT. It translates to CATSSEIGELFF.